The rows below give T cell receptor beta chains drawn from one sample of a study. TCRdb passed the 5' RACE reads through MiXCR, listing each CDR3 protein once. The table shows tens of thousands of distinct CDR3 sequences, with under 25% occurring only once. Material: memory CD4+ T cells sorted from a lymph node. These receptors came from a female donor with breast cancer. CDR3s include the opening cysteine and the closing phenylalanine or tryptophan. D genes are given only for firm matches. Rows give clone size only sometimes, using once, few, many, or a class for an expanded clone.

len	j_gene	v_gene	abundance	d_gene	CDR3aa	CDR3nt
14	TRBJ1-1	TRBV7-8	many	TRBD1	CASSLRDRVTEAFF	TGTGCCAGCAGCTTAAGGGACAGGGTGACTGAAGCTTTCTTT
16	TRBJ2-3	TRBV5-1	few	NA	CASSLDAPELGDTQYF	TGCGCCAGCAGCTTGGATGCGCCCGAGTTAGGGGATACGCAGTATTTT
14	TRBJ1-1	TRBV9	many	NA	CASSALGHNTEAFF	TGTGCCAGCAGCGCCCTGGGACACAACACTGAAGCTTTCTTT
14	TRBJ1-5	TRBV5-1	NA	NA	CASSYGPDNQPQHF	TGCGCCAGCAGCTACGGGCCGGATAATCAGCCCCAGCATTTT
13	TRBJ2-7	TRBV5-1	many	NA	CASSSPPTNEQYF	TGCGCCAGCAGCTCCCCCCCCACGAACGAGCAGTACTTC
12	TRBJ2-2	TRBV20-1	NA	NA	CSAIRSTGELFF	TGCAGTGCAATTAGGTCGACCGGGGAGCTGTTTTTT
15	TRBJ2-3	TRBV7-2	many	TRBD2	CASSPTRREGGTQYF	TGTGCCAGCAGCCCAACTAGGCGGGAGGGCGGGACGCAGTATTTT
16	TRBJ2-1	TRBV7-2	once	TRBD2	CASSLGTSGVYNEQFF	TGTGCCAGCAGCCTCGGGACTAGCGGGGTATACAATGAGCAGTTCTTC
15	TRBJ1-1	TRBV2	few	NA	CASSQQGISNTEAFF	TGTGCCAGCAGTCAGCAGGGCATATCGAACACTGAAGCTTTCTTT
13	TRBJ2-5	TRBV11-2	NA	NA	CASSPQAKETQYF	TGTGCCAGCAGCCCTCAGGCTAAAGAGACCCAGTACTTC
15	TRBJ1-1	TRBV7-8	NA	NA	CASRRLGGANTEAFF	TGTGCCAGCAGACGTCTCGGGGGGGCCAACACTGAAGCTTTCTTT
16	TRBJ1-3	TRBV7-2	NA	NA	CASSRSGASSGNTIYF	TGTGCCAGCAGCCGCTCAGGGGCCTCCTCTGGAAACACCATATATTTT
15	TRBJ2-1	TRBV7-2	few	NA	CASSLALGTRNEQFF	TGTGCCAGCAGCTTAGCACTGGGGACTCGCAATGAGCAGTTCTTC
14	TRBJ1-5	TRBV20-1	NA	NA	CSATFGGPNQPQHF	TGCAGTGCAACCTTTGGTGGCCCAAATCAGCCCCAGCATTTT
14	TRBJ1-2	TRBV6-5	NA	NA	CASSLRKGTQGYTF	TGTGCCAGCAGCCTACGTAAGGGAACCCAGGGCTACACCTTC
14	TRBJ1-2	TRBV5-1	NA	NA	CASSLDEGLIGYTF	TGCGCCAGCAGCTTGGATGAAGGGCTAATTGGCTACACCTTC
14	TRBJ2-7	TRBV7-6	many	NA	CASSRDGSRDEQYF	TGTGCCAGCAGCCGGGACGGGTCACGCGACGAGCAGTACTTC
13	TRBJ2-7	TRBV6-5	once	NA	CASSYPASGKQYF	TGTGCCAGCAGTTACCCTGCGAGCGGTAAGCAGTACTTC
15	TRBJ1-6	TRBV3-1	few	TRBD1	CASSIGQALTSPLHF	TGTGCCAGCAGCATAGGACAGGCCCTGACTTCACCCCTCCACTTT
12	TRBJ2-7	TRBV11-2	NA	NA	CASSLDVEEQCF	TGTGCCAGCAGCTTAGATGTGGAGGAGCAGTGCTTC
12	TRBJ2-7	TRBV28	NA	TRBD2	CASTEGGEEQYF	TGTGCCAGCACCGAGGGAGGGGAAGAGCAGTACTTC
13	TRBJ2-1	TRBV5-1	few	TRBD2	CASAAGGINEQFF	TGCGCCAGCGCAGCGGGAGGGATAAATGAGCAGTTCTTC
15	TRBJ2-3	TRBV5-1	many	TRBD1	CASSSAPGQGDTQYF	TGCGCCAGCAGCTCGGCCCCGGGACAGGGTGATACGCAGTATTTT
16	TRBJ2-6	TRBV18	NA	NA	CASSLGLFAGANVLTF	TGTGCCAGCTCCCTAGGACTGTTCGCTGGGGCCAACGTCCTGACTTTC
13	TRBJ2-1	TRBV20-1	NA	NA	CSAGGASRSVQCF	TGCAGTGCTGGGGGGGCTAGTAGGTCGGTGCAGTGCTTC
15	TRBJ1-4	TRBV9	once	TRBD1	CASSETGTVLEKLFF	TGTGCCAGCAGCGAGACCGGGACAGTACTTGAAAAACTGTTTTTT
13	TRBJ2-7	TRBV20-1	few	TRBD2	CSAREHSGPEQYF	TGCAGTGCTAGAGAACATAGCGGGCCCGAGCAGTACTTC
13	TRBJ1-2	TRBV4-2	NA	NA	CASSQVGFYGYTF	TGTGCCAGCAGCCAGGTGGGCTTCTATGGCTACACCTTC
12	TRBJ2-5	TRBV29-1	many	NA	CSVVIGQETQYF	TGCAGCGTTGTGATTGGTCAAGAGACCCAGTACTTC
14	TRBJ1-2	TRBV20-1	many	NA	CSARARLSKAGYTF	TGCAGTGCTAGAGCCCGGCTCTCGAAGGCAGGCTACACCTTC
15	TRBJ1-5	TRBV5-1	few	NA	CASSLDGGRGQPQHF	TGCGCCAGCAGCTTGGACGGAGGACGGGGACAGCCCCAGCATTTT
11	TRBJ1-1	TRBV29-1	few	TRBD1	CSVRQGTEAFF	TGCAGCGTTAGACAGGGCACTGAAGCTTTCTTT
14	TRBJ2-1	TRBV20-1	few	NA	CSATLAASYNEQFF	TGCAGTGCCACCTTGGCGGCTTCCTACAATGAGCAGTTCTTC
15	TRBJ2-7	TRBV12-3/TRBV12-4	NA	NA	CASSRALQSSYEQYF	TGTGCCAGCAGCCGAGCCCTACAAAGCTCCTACGAGCAGTACTTC
16	TRBJ1-2	TRBV5-1	many	TRBD1	CASSLAASGGFYGYTF	TGCGCCAGCAGCTTGGCCGCGTCAGGGGGATTCTATGGCTACACCTTC
13	TRBJ1-5	TRBV7-9	few	NA	CASSLEVNQPQHF	TGTGCCAGCAGCTTAGAAGTCAATCAGCCCCAGCATTTT
15	TRBJ2-2	TRBV4-2	few	NA	CASSQDRLNTGELFF	TGTGCCAGCAGCCAAGACCGTCTGAACACCGGGGAGCTGTTTTTT
12	TRBJ2-1	TRBV12-3/TRBV12-4	few	TRBD2	CASSPGTSDQFF	TGTGCCAGCAGTCCAGGGACTAGCGATCAGTTCTTC
15	TRBJ1-3	TRBV21-1	many	NA	CASSGDKSLGNTIYF	TGTGCCAGCAGCGGGGACAAAAGTCTTGGAAACACCATATATTTT
14	TRBJ1-2	TRBV27	many	TRBD1	CASSSTGGWNGYTF	TGTGCCAGCAGTTCGACAGGGGGCTGGAATGGCTACACCTTC
14	TRBJ2-4	TRBV5-5	many	TRBD1	CASSLGDSKNIQYF	TGTGCCAGCAGCTTGGGGGACAGCAAAAACATTCAGTACTTC
16	TRBJ2-3	TRBV11-2	NA	TRBD2	CASSFYGTREKDAQYF	TGTGCCAGCAGCTTCTACGGGACTAGGGAAAAAGATGCGCAGTATTTT
18	TRBJ1-5	TRBV13	NA	NA	CASSFLPSTQGSNQPQHF	TGTGCCAGCAGCTTCTTGCCCTCCACTCAGGGTAGCAATCAGCCCCAGCATTTT
14	TRBJ1-1	TRBV4-1	few	NA	CASSQEVRIGKAFF	TGCGCCAGCAGCCAAGAAGTCCGGATCGGGAAGGCTTTCTTT
17	TRBJ1-5	TRBV7-9	many	TRBD1	CASSFWTGGFGNQPQHF	TGTGCCAGCAGCTTTTGGACAGGGGGGTTTGGCAATCAGCCCCAGCATTTT
13	TRBJ2-5	TRBV6-6	many	TRBD2	CASEARGEETQYF	TGTGCCAGCGAGGCGCGGGGGGAAGAGACCCAGTACTTC
15	TRBJ2-7	TRBV7-2	few	TRBD1	CASSTIQGASYEQYF	TGTGCCAGCAGCACTATACAGGGGGCTTCCTACGAGCAGTACTTC